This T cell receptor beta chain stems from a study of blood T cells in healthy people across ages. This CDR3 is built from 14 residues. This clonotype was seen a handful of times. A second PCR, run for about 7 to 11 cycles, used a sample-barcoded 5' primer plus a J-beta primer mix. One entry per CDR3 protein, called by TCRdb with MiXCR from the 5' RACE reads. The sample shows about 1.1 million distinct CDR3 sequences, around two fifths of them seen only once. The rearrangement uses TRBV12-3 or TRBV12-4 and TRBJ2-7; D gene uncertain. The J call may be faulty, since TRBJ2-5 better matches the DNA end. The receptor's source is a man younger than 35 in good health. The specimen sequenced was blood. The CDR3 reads CASSLVVGLETQYF. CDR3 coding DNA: TGTGCCAGCAGTTTAGTTGTGGGTTTGGAGACCCAGTACTTC.